The sample holds a few counts of the clone carrying this T cell receptor beta chain. Its antigen is not known. V was pared by 4 bases and J by 4 bases, with 13 bases between. CDR1 is MGHRA and CDR2 is YSYEKL in the germline V gene. This CDR3 comprises 15 residues. Whoever was chosen for sequencing had shown CD8+CD57+ cell expansion by flow cytometry. These data originate in a study of CD8+CD57+ T cells in acquired aplastic anemia. Study information: Sorted CD4+ and CD8+ cells yielded DNA averaging approximately 3 ug. Points from the study as a whole: Significance was not reached for CD8+ Simpson's diversity between patients and controls.

Template material for TCR beta VDJ and CDR3 profiling consisted of genomic DNA. TCRdb reprocessed the reads via MiXCR and lists one record per CDR3 protein. Of 120,000 or so distinct CDR3 sequences listed, under 60% are singletons. This TCR came from a human donor with aplastic anemia. Input material: sorted CD4+, CD8+, or CD8+CD57+ T cells (not recorded which) from PBMCs. V gene TRBV4-1 combines with J gene TRBJ2-2; perhaps TRBD1 as D (6 bases). This CDR3 is CASSLRQAGTGELFF. The CDR3 bases are TGCGCCAGCAGCCTCCGACAGGCGGGCACCGGGGAGCTGTTTTTT.